This T cell receptor (beta chain) was recorded in a study of Graves' ophthalmopathy and Graves' hyperthyroidism. Amplification of TCR beta CDR3 regions used RNA transcripts. The authors performed first-round RT-PCR with HTBI primers and then a second-round multiplex PCR. MiXCR, applied by TCRdb to the multiplex PCR reads, yields one record per CDR3 protein. This sample carries about 400,000 distinct CDR3 sequences, approximately 20% of them seen once, and the ten largest clones take roughly 1.4%. Findings of the study overall: Blood also contained most of the expanded thyroid clonotypes above 0.001 frequency.

The CDR3 sequence is 18 residues long. The germline V and J ends were trimmed by 4 bases and 1 base, with 22 bases remaining between them. Germline V gives CDR1 MNHEY, CDR2 SVGEGT. This clonotype was detected ten times or more. Its target is not known. The sample comprised peripheral blood. The receptor's source is a woman between 18 and 29 years old with Graves' ophthalmopathy. The rearrangement joins TRBV6-2 or TRBV6-3 to TRBJ1-1, with D possibly matching TRBD1 (5 bases). CDR3 region: CASSSYYQGEVGNTEAFF. The CDR3 DNA reads as TGTGCCAGCAGTTCCTACTACCAGGGCGAAGTTGGGAACACTGAAGCTTTCTTT.